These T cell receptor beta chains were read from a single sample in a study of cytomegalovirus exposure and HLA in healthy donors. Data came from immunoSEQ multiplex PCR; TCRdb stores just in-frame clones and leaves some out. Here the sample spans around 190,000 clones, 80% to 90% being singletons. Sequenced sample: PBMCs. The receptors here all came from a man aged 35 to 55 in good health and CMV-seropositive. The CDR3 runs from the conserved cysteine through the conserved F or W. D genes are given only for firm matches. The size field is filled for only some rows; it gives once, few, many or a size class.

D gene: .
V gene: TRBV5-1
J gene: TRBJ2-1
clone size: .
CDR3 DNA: TGCGCCAGCCGAAGAAAACTAGACGGGACAAAACCCTACAATGAGCAGTTCTTC
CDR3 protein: CASRRKLDGTKPYNEQFF

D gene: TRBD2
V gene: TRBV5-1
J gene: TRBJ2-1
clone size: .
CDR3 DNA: TGCGCCAGCAGCTTTGGGCTAGCGGGAGCCTCCTACAATGAGCAGTTCTTC
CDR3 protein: CASSFGLAGASYNEQFF

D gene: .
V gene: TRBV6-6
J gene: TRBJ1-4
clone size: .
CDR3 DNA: TGTGCCAGCAGTTACCTCCGGACTGACAAGCCTGAAAAACTGTTTTTT
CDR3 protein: CASSYLRTDKPEKLFF

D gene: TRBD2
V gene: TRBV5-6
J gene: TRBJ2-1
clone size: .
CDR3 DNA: TGTGCCAGCAGCTTCGGACTAGCGGGAGAGGATGAGCAGTTCTTC
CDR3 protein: CASSFGLAGEDEQFF

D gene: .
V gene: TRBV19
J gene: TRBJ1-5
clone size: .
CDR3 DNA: TGTGCCAGTAGTATGTACCAGAATAGCAATCAGCCCCAGCATTTT
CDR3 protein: CASSMYQNSNQPQHF

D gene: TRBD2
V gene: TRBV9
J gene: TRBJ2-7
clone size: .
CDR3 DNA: TGTGCCAGCAGCGTAGCGACTAGCGGGAGTGACTACGAGCAGTACTTC
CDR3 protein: CASSVATSGSDYEQYF

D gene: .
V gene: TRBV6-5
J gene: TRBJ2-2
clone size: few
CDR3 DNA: TGTGCCAGCAGTTATGGAGCTTACACCGGGGAGCTGTTTTTT
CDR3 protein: CASSYGAYTGELFF

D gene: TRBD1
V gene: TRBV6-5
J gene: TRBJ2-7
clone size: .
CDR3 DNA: TGTGCCAGCAGCCTACGGACAGGTGTCTACGAGCAGTACTTC
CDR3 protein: CASSLRTGVYEQYF

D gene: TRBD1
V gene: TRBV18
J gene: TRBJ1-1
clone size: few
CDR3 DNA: TGTGCCAGCTCACCTAGAGGAGGACAGGGGGCGGACACTGAAGCTTTCTTT
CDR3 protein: CASSPRGGQGADTEAFF

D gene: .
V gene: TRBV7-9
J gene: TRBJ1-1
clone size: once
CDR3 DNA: TGTGCCAGCAGTCCTTTCCCCCGGGGGGGTGAGACTGAAGCTTTCTTT
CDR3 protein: CASSPFPRGGETEAFF

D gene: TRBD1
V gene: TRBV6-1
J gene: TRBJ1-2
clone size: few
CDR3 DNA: TGTGCCAGCAGTGACGGACAGGGGGGGGGAGACTATGGCTACACCTTC
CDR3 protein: CASSDGQGGGDYGYTF

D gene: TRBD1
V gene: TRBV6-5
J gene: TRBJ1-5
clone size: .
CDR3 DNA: TGTGCCAGCAGTACGCGACAGGGAACCGGGCCCCAGCATTTT
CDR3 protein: CASSTRQGTGPQHF

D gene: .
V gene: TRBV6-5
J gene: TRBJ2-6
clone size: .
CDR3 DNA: TGTGCCAGCAGACTGGGAAGCTCTGGGGCCAACGGCCTGACTTTC
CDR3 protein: CASRLGSSGANGLTF

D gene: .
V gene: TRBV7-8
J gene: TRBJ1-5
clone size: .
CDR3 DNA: TGTGCCAGCAGCTTATCCTTATCTAGCAATCAGCCCCAGCATTTT
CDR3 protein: CASSLSLSSNQPQHF

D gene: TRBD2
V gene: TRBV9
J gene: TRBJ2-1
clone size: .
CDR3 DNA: TGTGCCAGCAGCGTAGTCCCCCCGACTAGCGGGAGGCCCTTCGACAATGAGCAGTTCTTC
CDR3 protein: CASSVVPPTSGRPFDNEQFF

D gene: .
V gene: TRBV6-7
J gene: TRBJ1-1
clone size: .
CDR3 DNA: TGTGCCAGCAGTTACTCGGGCTTAGACAGCGTGAACACTGAAGCTTTCTTT
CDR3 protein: CASSYSGLDSVNTEAFF

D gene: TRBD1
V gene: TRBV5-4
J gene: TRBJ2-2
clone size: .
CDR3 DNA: TGTGCCAGCAGCTTCGGGACAGGGTTAACCGGGGAGCTGTTTTTT
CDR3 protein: CASSFGTGLTGELFF

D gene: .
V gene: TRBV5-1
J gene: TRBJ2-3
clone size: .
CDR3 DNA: TGCGCCAGCAGCTTGGCGGTTACAGATACGCAGTATTTT
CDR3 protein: CASSLAVTDTQYF

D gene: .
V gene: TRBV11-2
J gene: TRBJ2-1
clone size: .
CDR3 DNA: TGTGCCAGCAGCCTCACTAGAGGCCACCTCAATGAGCAGTTCTTC
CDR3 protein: CASSLTRGHLNEQFF

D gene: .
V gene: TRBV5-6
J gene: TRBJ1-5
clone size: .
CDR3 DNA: TGTGCCAGCAGCTTGTCGTTCGGAGATCTAAATCAGCCCCAGCATTTT
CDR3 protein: CASSLSFGDLNQPQHF

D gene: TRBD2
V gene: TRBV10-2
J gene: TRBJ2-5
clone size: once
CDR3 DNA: TGCGCCAGCAGTGGGGGACTAGCGGGAGGGGCTGGGTTAGAGACCCAGTACTTC
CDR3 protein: CASSGGLAGGAGLETQYF

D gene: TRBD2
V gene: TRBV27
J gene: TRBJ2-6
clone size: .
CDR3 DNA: TGTGCCACCAGGGCGGGACTAGCTGGGGCCAACGTCCTGACTTTC
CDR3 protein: CATRAGLAGANVLTF

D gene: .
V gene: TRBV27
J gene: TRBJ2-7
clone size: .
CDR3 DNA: TGTGCCAGCAGTTTTTTCGGGTACGAGCAGTACTTC
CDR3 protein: CASSFFGYEQYF

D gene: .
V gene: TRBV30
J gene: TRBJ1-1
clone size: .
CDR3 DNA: TGTGCCTGGAGAGACACGACGAACACTGAAGCTTTCTTT
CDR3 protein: CAWRDTTNTEAFF

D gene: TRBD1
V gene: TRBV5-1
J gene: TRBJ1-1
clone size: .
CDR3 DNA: TGCGCCAGCAGCGTGACAGGGTTGAACACTGAAGCTTTCTTT
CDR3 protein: CASSVTGLNTEAFF

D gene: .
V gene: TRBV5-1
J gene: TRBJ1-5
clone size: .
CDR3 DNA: TGCGCCAGCAGCTTGGGTGGCGGGGGCGATCAGCCCCAGCATTTT
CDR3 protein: CASSLGGGGDQPQHF

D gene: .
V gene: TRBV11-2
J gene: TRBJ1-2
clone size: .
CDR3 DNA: TGTGCCAGCAGCTTAGACAGATACCTCTATGGCTACACCTTC
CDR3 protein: CASSLDRYLYGYTF

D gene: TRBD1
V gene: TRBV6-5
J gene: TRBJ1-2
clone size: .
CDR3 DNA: TGTGCCAGCAGTTCCCCCTCCCGGGACAGGGTAGGAGGCTACACCTTC
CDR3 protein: CASSSPSRDRVGGYTF

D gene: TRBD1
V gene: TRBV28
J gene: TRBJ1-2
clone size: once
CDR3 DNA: TGTGCCAGCAGCATAACAGGGGGCGCGGGAGGCTACACCTTC
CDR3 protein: CASSITGGAGGYTF

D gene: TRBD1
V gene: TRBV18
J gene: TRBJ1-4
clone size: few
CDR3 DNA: TGTGCCAGCTCACCACTGACAGGGAGTGATGAAAAACTGTTTTTT
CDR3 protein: CASSPLTGSDEKLFF

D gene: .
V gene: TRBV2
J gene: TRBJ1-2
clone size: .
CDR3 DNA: TGTGCCAGCAGTGACAGCTATGGCTACACCTTC
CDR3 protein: CASSDSYGYTF

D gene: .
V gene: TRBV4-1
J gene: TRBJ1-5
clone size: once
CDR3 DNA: TGCGCCAGCAGCCCAGGGACTTCACGGGAGCCCCAGCATTTT
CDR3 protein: CASSPGTSREPQHF

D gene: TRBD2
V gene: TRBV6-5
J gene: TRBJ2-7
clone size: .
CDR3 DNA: TGTGCCAGCAGTTACCGTGGGGGGGTCTCCTACGAGCAGTACTTC
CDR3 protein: CASSYRGGVSYEQYF

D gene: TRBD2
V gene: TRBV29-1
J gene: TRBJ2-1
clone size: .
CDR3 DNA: TGCAGCGTTATCCCGGGAGGTTACGGCAATGAGCAGTTCTTC
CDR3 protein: CSVIPGGYGNEQFF

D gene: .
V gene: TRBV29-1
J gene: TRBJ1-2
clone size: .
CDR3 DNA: TGCAGCGTTGAAGATCGGGCAGGGGCCACGAACTATGGCTACACCTTC
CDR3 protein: CSVEDRAGATNYGYTF

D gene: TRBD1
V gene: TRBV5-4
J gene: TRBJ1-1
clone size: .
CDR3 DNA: TGTGCCAGCAGCTTGGGACAGGGGCGGACTGAAGCTTTCTTT
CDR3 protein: CASSLGQGRTEAFF

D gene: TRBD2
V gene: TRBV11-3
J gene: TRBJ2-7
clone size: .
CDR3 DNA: TGTGCCAGCAGCTCCGCCGGGAGGGGAGCGAGTGAGCAGTACTTC
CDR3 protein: CASSSAGRGASEQYF

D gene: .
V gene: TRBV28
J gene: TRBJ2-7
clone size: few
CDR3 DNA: TGTGCCAGCTGCGCGCTGGTCTACGAGCAGTACTTC
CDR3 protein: CASCALVYEQYF

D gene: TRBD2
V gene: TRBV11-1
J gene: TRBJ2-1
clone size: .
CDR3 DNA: TGTGCCAGCAGCCCAGGGGGCAGCGGGACTAGCGGGAGATTGCGGCAGTTCTTC
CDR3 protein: CASSPGGSGTSGRLRQFF

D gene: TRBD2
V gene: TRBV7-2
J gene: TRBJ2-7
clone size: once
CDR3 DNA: TGTGCCAGCAGCTTAGCTTCGGGGACTAGCGGGCGCTCCTACGAGCAGTACTTC
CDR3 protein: CASSLASGTSGRSYEQYF

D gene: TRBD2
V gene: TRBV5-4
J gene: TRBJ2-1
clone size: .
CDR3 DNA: TGTGCCAGCAGCTTGCGGGGCGGGACTAGCGGGGCTAGGGAGTTCTTC
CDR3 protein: CASSLRGGTSGAREFF

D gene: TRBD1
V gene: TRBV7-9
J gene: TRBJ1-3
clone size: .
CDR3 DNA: TGTGCCAGCAGCTTCACACAGGGGGGATCCATATATTTT
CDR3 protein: CASSFTQGGSIYF

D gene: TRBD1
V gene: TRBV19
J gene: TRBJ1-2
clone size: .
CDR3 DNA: TGTGCCAGTACCCCCAGGGACAGGGTCAGCGGCTACACCTTC
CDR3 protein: CASTPRDRVSGYTF

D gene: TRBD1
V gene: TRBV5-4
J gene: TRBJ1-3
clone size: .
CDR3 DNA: TGTGCCAGCACCGAGACCGGGACAGTCTCTGGAAACACCATATATTTT
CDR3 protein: CASTETGTVSGNTIYF

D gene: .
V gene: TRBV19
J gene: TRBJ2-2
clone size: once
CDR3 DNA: TGTGCCAGTAGTATTAAAGCGACGACCGGGGAGCTGTTTTTT
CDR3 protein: CASSIKATTGELFF

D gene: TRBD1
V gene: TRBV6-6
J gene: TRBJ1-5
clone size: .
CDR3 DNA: TGTGCCAGCAGTCCCCAAGGACAGGGCAATAATCAGCCCCAGCATTTT
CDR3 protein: CASSPQGQGNNQPQHF

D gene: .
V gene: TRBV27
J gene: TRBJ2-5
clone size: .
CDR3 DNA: TGTGCCAGCAGTTTATCTGGCAGGGGCCAAGAGACCCAGTACTTC
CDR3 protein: CASSLSGRGQETQYF

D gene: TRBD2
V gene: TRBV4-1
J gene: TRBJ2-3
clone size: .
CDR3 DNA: TGCGCCAGCAGCCAAGATTACGTACGCGGGAGTATGTTGGATACGCAGTATTTT
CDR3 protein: CASSQDYVRGSMLDTQYF

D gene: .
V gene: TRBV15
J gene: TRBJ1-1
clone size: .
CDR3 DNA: TGTGCCACCAGCACCGAACAGGGAACTGAAGCTTTCTTT
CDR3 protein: CATSTEQGTEAFF

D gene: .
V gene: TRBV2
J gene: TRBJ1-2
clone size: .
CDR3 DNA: TGTGCCAGCAGTGAAACGGGGGAAGGCTATGGCTACACCTTC
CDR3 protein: CASSETGEGYGYTF

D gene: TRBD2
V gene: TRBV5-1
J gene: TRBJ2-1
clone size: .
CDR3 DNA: TGCGCCAGCAGCCAACTAGCGGGAGTTTTCTACAATGAGCAGTTCTTC
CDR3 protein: CASSQLAGVFYNEQFF

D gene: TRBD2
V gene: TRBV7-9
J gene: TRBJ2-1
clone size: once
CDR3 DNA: TGTGCCAGCAGCTTGTACCTCGGCGGGAGGGCCTTCGGGGAGCAGTTCTTC
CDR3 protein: CASSLYLGGRAFGEQFF

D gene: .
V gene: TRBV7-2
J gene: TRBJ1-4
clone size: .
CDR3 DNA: TGTGCCAGCAGCTTAGAGCAGGGGACGGATAAACTGTTTTTT
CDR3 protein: CASSLEQGTDKLFF

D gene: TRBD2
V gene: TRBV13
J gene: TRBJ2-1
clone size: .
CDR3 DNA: TGTGCCAGCAGCAGGGACCTAGCGGGAGTCAGCAATGAGCAGTTCTTC
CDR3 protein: CASSRDLAGVSNEQFF

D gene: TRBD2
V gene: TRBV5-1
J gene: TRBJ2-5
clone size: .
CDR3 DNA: TGCGCCAGCAGCGCGGGAGAGGCAAGGGAGACCCAGTACTTC
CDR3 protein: CASSAGEARETQYF